Here is one T cell receptor beta chain with its context. Its antigen is still unknown. CDR1 SGHTA and CDR2 FQGNSA come from the germline V gene. The CDR3 consists of 16 residues. V lost 5 bases and J lost 4, with 17 bases in between. The sample comes from a study of T cells after yellow fever vaccination. Study-wide points: Sorted repertoires could include abundant contaminating clonotypes from bulk cells.

TCRdb reprocessed the 5' RACE reads with MiXCR, giving one entry per CDR3 protein. The profile shows approximately 600,000 distinct CDR3 sequences, about 12% of them singletons. The material sequenced was PBMCs, taken on the day of the yellow fever booster vaccination. The chain carries TRBV7-2 and TRBJ2-2; a possible D gene is TRBD1 (6 bases). The TCR originated in a man aged 30 to 45 who received the YFV17D yellow fever vaccine. As DNA, the CDR3 is TGTGCCAGCAGCCTCGCCTCGGGGACAATCACCGGGGAGCTGTTTTTT. Translating gives CASSLASGTITGELFF.